This T cell receptor (beta chain) was documented in a study of metastatic and nonmetastatic thyroid tumors. On the study more broadly: A comparison of repertoires was made across blood and tumor or nodule tissue from malignant and benign thyroid patients.

There are a few counts of this clone. Each patient came to thyroid surgery without any prior treatment (of any kind). The length of the CDR3 is 12 residues. Germline CDR1 and CDR2: MDHEN and SYDVKM. Trimming left V 8 bases short and J 14 bases short, with 21 bases between. TCRdb redid the clone calls on the PCR reads using MiXCR. The data contain roughly 9,500 clones, about 28% of them seen just once; the ten biggest clones take up approximately 22%. The sequence derives from a female donor with papillary thyroid cancer or a benign thyroid nodule (not recorded which). Some clones in this sample may be carry-over from other donors' samples. Sequenced input: tumor tissue. The chain joins TRBV28 to TRBJ1-2; TRBD1 is a possible D gene (5 bases). The chain's CDR3 is CASGRGNGVCTF. The CDR3 region has the DNA TGTGCCAGCGGGAGGGGAAATGGTGTCTGTACCTTC.